The 21 T cell receptor beta chains below were found in one sample sequenced in a study of blood T cell repertoires in COVID-19. Sequencing was performed with immunoSEQ multiplex PCR; in TCRdb, only in-frame clones are kept and a portion is missing. The sample shows 85,000 to 95,000 clones, around nine tenths of them seen only once. Sequencing was carried out using peripheral blood. The receptors stem from a woman aged 80 or over with acute or convalescent COVID-19.

This clone appeared once. This rearrangement joins TRBV5-1 to TRBJ1-6, with TRBD1 matching over 7 bases. Germline loops: CDR1 SGHRS, CDR2 YFSETQ. V shed 1 base, J shed 9 bases, and the junction held 7 bases outside the gene matches. The CDR3 is 15 amino acids. The CDR3 coding sequence is TGCGCCAGCAGCTTGAGGGACAGAATGGGTTCACCCCTCCACTTT. Translation gives CASSLRDRMGSPLHF.

This rearrangement joins TRBV10-1 to TRBJ1-1; 8 nucleotides agree with TRBD1. V gave up 6 bases and J gave up 1 base; unmatched junction bases: 16. Germline lookup yields CDR1 WNHNN and CDR2 SYGVQD (reference sequence). CDR3 length: 18 residues. The CDR3 is CASSLIKPPGQGNTEAFF. DNA for the CDR3: TGCGCCAGCAGCCTTATTAAACCCCCTGGACAGGGGAACACTGAAGCTTTCTTT.

V gene TRBV24-1 combines with J gene TRBJ1-2; D remains unclear. V gave up 3 bases and J gave up 1 base, with 8 bases separating them. Germline-derived CDR1 and CDR2 are KGHDR and SFDVKD. The CDR3 is made up of 14 amino acids. CDR3 sequence (DNA): TGTGCCACCAGTGATCCCGGGATTAACTATGGCTACACCTTC. It is translated as CATSDPGINYGYTF.

In this sample, this clone turned up once. V gene TRBV7-8 combines with J gene TRBJ1-3; D unclear. The V end lost 1 base, the J end lost 0 bases, and 10 bases lay between the germline ends. Looked up from germline, CDR1 is SGHVS and CDR2 is FQNEAQ. The CDR3 has 16 residues. The CDR3 here is CASSLVTASSGNTIYF. The CDR3 DNA sequence: TGTGCCAGCAGCTTAGTAACCGCCAGCTCTGGAAACACCATATATTTT.

V and J are TRBV11-2 and TRBJ1-2; 9 bases are a match to TRBD1. CDR3 length: 19 residues. Germline CDR1 is SGHAT and CDR2 is FQNNGV. J was trimmed by 1 base and V by 0 bases; bases with no gene match: 12. The CDR3 reads CASSLDPLGTGTINYGYTF. CDR3 DNA: TGTGCCAGCAGCTTAGATCCGCTCGGGACAGGGACTATTAACTATGGCTACACCTTC.

This chain joins TRBV5-6 and TRBJ1-1; the match to TRBD1 covers 12 bases. There are 16 residues in the CDR3. Germline V CDR1 and CDR2: SGHDT, YYEEEE. J lost 1 base, V lost 3 bases, and 4 bases had no gene match. CDR3 in amino acids: CASSWGQGAKNTEAFF. CDR3 coding DNA: TGTGCCAGCAGCTGGGGACAGGGGGCAAAGAACACTGAAGCTTTCTTT.

The chain is built from TRBV7-2 and TRBJ2-1; 9 positions agree with TRBD1. CDR1 is SGHTA, CDR2 FQGNSA, per germline. CDR3 length: 16 amino acids. The trim removed 6 bases at V and 6 bases at J, leaving 12 bases unmatched. The CDR3 spells CASRPPGQGVLNEQFF. In DNA form, the CDR3 reads TGTGCCAGCAGACCACCGGGACAGGGAGTGCTCAATGAGCAGTTCTTC.

This chain links TRBV11-2 with TRBJ2-1, with D possibly TRBD2 on 7 matching bases. With 8 bases removed from V and 0 bases from J, the gap between germline ends came to 14 bases. The CDR3 has 15 residues. The germline V gene encodes CDR1 SGHAT and CDR2 FQNNGV. The CDR3 loop reads CASAGGGGSYNEQFF. CDR3 DNA sequence: TGTGCCAGCGCTGGGGGAGGGGGCTCCTACAATGAGCAGTTCTTC.

The rearrangement joins TRBV7-8 to TRBJ2-7, with 10 positions matching TRBD1. The CDR3 totals 14 residues. The junction had 7 bases not matched to a gene; V was cut back by 4 bases and J by 7 bases. CDR1 is SGHVS and CDR2 is FQNEAQ in the germline V gene. In DNA form, the CDR3 reads TGTGCCAGCAGCTCCGGGACAGGGGTAGGAGAGCAGTACTTC. Residues: CASSSGTGVGEQYF.

A few counts support this clone. This chain uses TRBV29-1 with TRBJ1-1, with 9 bases identical to TRBD1. Germline trimming cut 7 bases from V and 0 bases from J; bases unmatched to any gene: 3. The CDR3 sequence is 13 residues long. Per the germline V gene, CDR1 is SQVTM and CDR2 is ANQGSEA. The CDR3 region is CSATGGLNTEAFF. CDR3 sequence (DNA): TGCAGCGCTACAGGGGGCTTGAACACTGAAGCTTTCTTT.

This rearrangement joins TRBV18 to TRBJ1-1; D call uncertain. The CDR3 contains 13 residues. From germline, CDR1 is KGHSH and CDR2 LQKENI. With 2 bases removed from V and 6 bases from J, the gap between germline ends came to 10 bases. CDR3: CASSPGREAEAFF. Here the CDR3 DNA reads TGTGCCAGCTCACCAGGGAGGGAAGCTGAAGCTTTCTTT.

This chain connects TRBV5-1 to TRBJ1-3, with 11 bases that match TRBD1. Germline V lookup: CDR1 SGHRS, CDR2 YFSETQ. J was trimmed by 8 bases and V by 0 bases; bases with no gene match: 4. The CDR3 is 15 amino acids. CDR3 sequence: CASSLVGQGAHTIYF. As DNA, the CDR3 is TGCGCCAGCAGCTTGGTAGGACAGGGGGCACACACCATATATTTT. Filled out from reference TRBV5-1 and TRBJ1-3, the complete variable domain reads KAGVTQTPRYLIKTRGQQVTLSCSPISGHRSVSWYQQTPGQGLQFLFEYFSETQRNKGNFPGRFSGRQFSNSRSEMNVSTLELGDSALYLCASSLVGQGAHTIYFGEGSWLTVV.

The chain uses TRBV5-1 and TRBJ2-5; 9 nucleotides line up with TRBD2. The CDR3 runs 14 residues. From germline, CDR1 is SGHRS and CDR2 YFSETQ. The ends lost 6 bases at V and 5 bases at J; junction bases unmatched: 8. The CDR3 DNA sequence: TGCGCCAGCAAATATGGGACTAGCCTGGAGACCCAGTACTTC. This translates into CASKYGTSLETQYF.

The chain links TRBV9 to TRBJ2-7, with 11 bases matching TRBD1. The CDR3 runs 16 residues. Germline CDR1 is SGDLS and CDR2 is YYNGEE. Trimming took 3 bases from V and 0 from J; bases not matched to a gene: 5. CDR3 coding DNA: TGTGCCAGCAGCGCCGGCGGGACAGGGGGCTCCTACGAGCAGTACTTC. As protein: CASSAGGTGGSYEQYF.

The sample holds one count of this clone. The chain has TRBV5-1 and TRBJ1-4; 8 bases match TRBD1. V shed 4 bases, J shed 8 bases, and the junction held 7 bases outside the gene matches. Germline CDR1 SGHRS, CDR2 YFSETQ. This CDR3 has 14 residues. The CDR3, as DNA: TGCGCCAGCAGCATGGGACAGGTTCGGGAAAAACTGTTTTTT. It yields the protein CASSMGQVREKLFF.

V is TRBV11-2 and J is TRBJ2-1; a possible D gene is TRBD2 (6 bases). The ends were cut back, 1 base at V and 7 bases at J, with 11 bases in the middle. Germline CDR1 SGHAT, CDR2 FQNNGV. The CDR3 length is 14 residues. The CDR3 region has the DNA TGTGCCAGCAGCTTAGGTCTAGCGCGGAATGAGCAGTTCTTC. Its translation is CASSLGLARNEQFF.

This clone was counted only a few times. The chain couples TRBV7-2 to TRBJ1-6; 8 bases are shared with TRBD1. CDR3 length equals 15 residues. V dropped 5 bases and J dropped 8; count of bases not matched to a gene: 8. In germline, CDR1 is SGHTA, CDR2 FQGNSA. CDR3 nucleotide sequence: TGTGCCAGCAGCCCGCGGCAGGGGGCAGATTCACCCCTCCACTTT. Residues: CASSPRQGADSPLHF.

This clone was observed a few times. J is TRBJ1-4 and V is TRBV7-8; D is perhaps TRBD1 (6 bases). The V end was cut by 1 base, the J end by 7 bases, with 13 bases between. Looked up from germline, CDR1 is SGHVS and CDR2 is FQNEAQ. The CDR3 has 15 amino acids. CDR3 DNA: TGTGCCAGCAGCTTAGTTCTGGGGGCGGGTGAAAAACTGTTTTTT. Its protein product is CASSLVLGAGEKLFF. Full variable domain (remainder filled in from reference TRBV7-8 and TRBJ1-4): GAGVSQSPRYKVAKRGQDVALRCDPISGHVSLFWYQQALGQGPEFLTYFQNEAQLDKSGLPSDRFFAERPEGSVSTLKIQRTQQEDSAVYLCASSLVLGAGEKLFFGSGTQLSVL.

This clone has just one count. The J gene is TRBJ1-1, the V gene TRBV5-1; no definite D call. V lost 9 bases to trimming and J lost 0 bases, with 12 bases between them. CDR1 and CDR2 (germline): SGHRS, YFSETQ. The CDR3 totals 13 residues. The chain's CDR3 is CATQLEVNTEAFF. The CDR3 nucleotides are TGCGCCACCCAGCTAGAAGTGAACACTGAAGCTTTCTTT.

The chain links TRBV29-1 to TRBJ2-7; possibly TRBD1 for D (5 bases). The CDR3 spans 12 residues. From germline, CDR1 is SQVTM and CDR2 ANQGSEA. Trimming stripped 6 bases from V and 3 bases from J, with 12 bases between. The CDR3 DNA sequence: TGCAGCGTCGTCAACCAGGGCTACGAGCAGTACTTC. Its protein is CSVVNQGYEQYF.

V usage is TRBV6-5 and J usage is TRBJ1-1, with D unresolved. The CDR3 extends over 11 amino acids. V was cut by 7 bases and J by 2 bases, with 5 bases left in between. Germline V gene lookup returns CDR1 MNHEY and CDR2 SVGAGI. The CDR3 protein is CASTLNTEAFF. CDR3 DNA: TGTGCCAGCACTCTTAACACTGAAGCTTTCTTT.